These T cell receptor beta chains were read from a single sample in a study of T-cell memory formation after mild COVID-19. MiXCR, run by TCRdb on the 5' RACE reads, gives a single entry per CDR3 protein. The sample records some 210,000 distinct CDR3 sequences, roughly 18% being singletons. Material for sequencing was PBMCs or a T cell subset sorted from them (not recorded which). Receptor source: an adult woman who had mild COVID-19 (a few samples of this study predate the infection). Cell type and time point are not known. Each CDR3 is given with its conserved first and last residue. D genes are given only for firm matches. Clone size is shown for a subset of rows, as once, few, many or a class of expanded clone.

abundance	v_gene	d_gene	j_gene	CDR3nt	CDR3aa
few	TRBV5-1	-	TRBJ2-1	TGCGCCAGCAGTTTCCAGGGTATGGACAATGAGCAGTTCTTC	CASSFQGMDNEQFF
-	TRBV5-6	-	TRBJ1-3	TGTGCCAGCAGCTTGGTCGGTCCCTCTGGAAACACCATATATTTT	CASSLVGPSGNTIYF
few	TRBV20-1	TRBD1	TRBJ1-1	TGCAGTGCTAGAGATATGAGGGGGCTCGCGGACACTGAAGCTTTCTTT	CSARDMRGLADTEAFF
-	TRBV5-1	TRBD1	TRBJ1-1	TGCGCCAGCAGCTTGGGACAGGGGGCACTGATGAACACTGAAGCTTTCTTT	CASSLGQGALMNTEAFF
few	TRBV12-3/TRBV12-4	TRBD1	TRBJ2-2	TGTGCCAGCAGTCCCCAGGGACAGGGGACGTTCGCGAACACCGGGGAGCTGTTTTTT	CASSPQGQGTFANTGELFF
-	TRBV11-2	TRBD1	TRBJ2-3	TGTGCCAGCAGCTGGGGACAGGGTGCGGCGAATACGCAGTATTTT	CASSWGQGAANTQYF
few	TRBV4-3	TRBD1	TRBJ1-2	TGCGCCAGCAGCCAAGAAGGGACAGGGGTAGGCTACACCTTC	CASSQEGTGVGYTF
few	TRBV12-3/TRBV12-4	TRBD2	TRBJ2-1	TGTGCCAGCAGTTCCGCCACTAGCGGGAGTTACAATGAGCAGTTCTTC	CASSSATSGSYNEQFF
-	TRBV29-1	-	TRBJ1-1	TGCAGCGTCGGGCCCGAGGGACGAAGTATGAACACTGAAGCTTTCTTT	CSVGPEGRSMNTEAFF
-	TRBV20-1	-	TRBJ2-3	TGCAGTGCTAGAGATATCCCTGAGGGTACGCAGTATTTT	CSARDIPEGTQYF
few	TRBV24-1	-	TRBJ2-5	TGTGCCACCAGTGTCGGGGGAGAAGAGACCCAGTACTTC	CATSVGGEETQYF
-	TRBV5-1	-	TRBJ2-6	TGCGCCAGCAGCAGGGGGACCGCCTCTGGGGCCAATCTCCTGACTTTC	CASSRGTASGANLLTF
few	TRBV4-1	-	TRBJ1-2	TGCGCCAGCAGCCAAGAAGGCCGACTGATGTATGGCTACACCTTC	CASSQEGRLMYGYTF
-	TRBV3-1	-	TRBJ2-7	TGTGCCAGCAGCCAAGACCGGCCGGAGGGAGGCTACGAGCAGTACTTC	CASSQDRPEGGYEQYF
-	TRBV5-4	-	TRBJ1-2	TGTGCCAGCAGCTTGGACAGGTTATCAGCTAACTATGGCTACACCTTC	CASSLDRLSANYGYTF
-	TRBV5-1	-	TRBJ1-1	TGCGCCAGCAGACCGGGGGCTGGGAACACTGAAGCTTTCTTT	CASRPGAGNTEAFF
few	TRBV5-1	-	TRBJ1-2	TGCGCCAGCAGCATTGACCGGGACTATGGCTACACCTTC	CASSIDRDYGYTF
many	TRBV7-2	-	TRBJ1-1	TGTGCCAGCAGGAGAGGGGACAACACTGAAGCTTTCTTT	CASRRGDNTEAFF
few	TRBV4-1	-	TRBJ2-1	TGCGCCAGCAGCCAAAGATCGTTGGGGGCCTTGGAAAATGAGCAGTTCTTC	CASSQRSLGALENEQFF
-	TRBV5-1	-	TRBJ1-1	TGCGCCAGCAGCGCGCTGACAGGAAAGAACACTGAAGCTTTCTTT	CASSALTGKNTEAFF
many	TRBV6-2/TRBV6-3	-	TRBJ1-2	TGTGCCAGCAGTCCACGAAGGACCTTTGAAATCTATGGCTACACCTTC	CASSPRRTFEIYGYTF
few	TRBV25-1	-	TRBJ2-5	TGTGCCAGCAGTCCCGTGAGGGGGGGATCAGAGACCCAGTACTTC	CASSPVRGGSETQYF
-	TRBV12-3/TRBV12-4	TRBD2	TRBJ2-5	TGTGCCAGCAGTACATCTAGCGGAGGGGTCGAGACCCAGTACTTC	CASSTSSGGVETQYF
many	TRBV24-1	TRBD2	TRBJ2-1	TGTGCCACCTCGTCGCCAGCGGGAGTGAGGATGAATGAGCAGTTCTTC	CATSSPAGVRMNEQFF
-	TRBV9	-	TRBJ2-2	TGTGCCAGCAGCGTAAACGGGGAGCTGTTTTTT	CASSVNGELFF
-	TRBV29-1	TRBD1	TRBJ2-3	TGCAGCGTCATACGGGACAGGGGGGCAGATACGCAGTATTTT	CSVIRDRGADTQYF
-	TRBV20-1	-	TRBJ2-3	TGCAGTATGGATTTCACAGATACGCAGTATTTT	CSMDFTDTQYF
few	TRBV6-2/TRBV6-3	TRBD2	TRBJ2-2	TGTGCCAGCAGACTAGCGGGAGGAGGTGCCGGGGAGCTGTTTTTT	CASRLAGGGAGELFF